The clone carrying this T cell receptor (beta chain) was counted ten times or more. The antigen remains unidentified. With a J-beta primer mix and a sample-barcoded 5' primer, a second PCR ran roughly 6 to 12 cycles. With 12 random nucleotides, a template-switch adaptor tagged each individual cDNA molecule. TCRdb reanalysed the 5' RACE reads using MiXCR and keeps one entry per CDR3 protein. This sample has roughly 1.5 million distinct CDR3 sequences, with around 40% found just once. The data were taken from a study of blood T cells in healthy people across ages. Study-level results: Among long-lived donors, naive CD4+ cells were more numerous and diversity higher than in aged donors.

V lost 4 bases and J lost 4; bases outside the gene matches: 16. This CDR3 contains 16 residues. Germline CDR1 is SQVTM and CDR2 is ANQGSEA. No fewer than 6.5 million PBMCs went into each sample. The receptor was derived from a woman under 30 in good health. The specimen sequenced was blood. This chain links TRBV29-1 with TRBJ2-7; 7 bases are shared with TRBD1. In DNA form, the CDR3 reads TGCAGCGTTGGGAACGGTCGGACAGGTAGTCCTTACGAGCAGTACTTC. Translation gives CSVGNGRTGSPYEQYF.